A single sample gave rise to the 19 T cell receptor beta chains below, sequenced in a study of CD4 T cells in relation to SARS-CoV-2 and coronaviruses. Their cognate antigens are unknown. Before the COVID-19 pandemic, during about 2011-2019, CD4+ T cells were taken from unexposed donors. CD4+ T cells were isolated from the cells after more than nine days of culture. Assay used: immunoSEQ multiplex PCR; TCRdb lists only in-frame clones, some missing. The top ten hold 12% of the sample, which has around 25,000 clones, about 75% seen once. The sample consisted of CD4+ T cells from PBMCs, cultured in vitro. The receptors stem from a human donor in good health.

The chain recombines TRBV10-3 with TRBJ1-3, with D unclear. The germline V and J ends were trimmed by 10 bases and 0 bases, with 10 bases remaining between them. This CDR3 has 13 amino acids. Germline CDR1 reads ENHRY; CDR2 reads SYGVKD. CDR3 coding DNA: TGTGCCACATACCCTAGCTCTGGAAACACCATATATTTT. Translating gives CATYPSSGNTIYF.

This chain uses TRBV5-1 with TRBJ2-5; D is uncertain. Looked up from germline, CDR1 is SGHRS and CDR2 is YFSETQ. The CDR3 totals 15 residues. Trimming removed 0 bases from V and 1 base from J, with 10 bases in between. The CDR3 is CASSLDKGFQETQYF. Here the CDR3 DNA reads TGCGCCAGCAGCTTGGACAAGGGATTCCAAGAGACCCAGTACTTC.

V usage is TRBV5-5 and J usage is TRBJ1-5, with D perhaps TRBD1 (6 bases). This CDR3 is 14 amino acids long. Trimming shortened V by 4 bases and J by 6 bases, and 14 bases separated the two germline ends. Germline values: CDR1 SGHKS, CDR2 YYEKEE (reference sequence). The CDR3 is CASSGGRGGQPQHF. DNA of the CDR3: TGTGCCAGCAGCGGGGGGCGGGGAGGTCAGCCCCAGCATTTT.

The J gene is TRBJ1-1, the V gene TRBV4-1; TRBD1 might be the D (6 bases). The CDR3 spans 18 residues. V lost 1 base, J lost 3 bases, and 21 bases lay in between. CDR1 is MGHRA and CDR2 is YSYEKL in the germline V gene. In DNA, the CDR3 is TGCGCCAGCAGCCAAGGATACGGGGGCGGAGGAGTGGACACTGAAGCTTTCTTT. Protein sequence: CASSQGYGGGGVDTEAFF.

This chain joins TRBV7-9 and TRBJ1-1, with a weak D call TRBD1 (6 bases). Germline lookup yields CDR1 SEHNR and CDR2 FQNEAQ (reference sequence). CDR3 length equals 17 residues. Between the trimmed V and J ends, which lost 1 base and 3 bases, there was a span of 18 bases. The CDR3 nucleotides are TGTGCCAGCAGCTTAGAGGCCGCGGGGGCGTGGGACACTGAAGCTTTCTTT. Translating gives CASSLEAAGAWDTEAFF.

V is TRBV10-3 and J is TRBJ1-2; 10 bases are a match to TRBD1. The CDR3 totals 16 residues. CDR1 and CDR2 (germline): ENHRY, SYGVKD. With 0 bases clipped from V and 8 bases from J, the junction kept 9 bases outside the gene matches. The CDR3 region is CAISESDGDRGQGYTF. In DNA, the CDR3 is TGTGCCATCAGTGAGTCGGATGGGGACAGGGGACAAGGCTACACCTTC.

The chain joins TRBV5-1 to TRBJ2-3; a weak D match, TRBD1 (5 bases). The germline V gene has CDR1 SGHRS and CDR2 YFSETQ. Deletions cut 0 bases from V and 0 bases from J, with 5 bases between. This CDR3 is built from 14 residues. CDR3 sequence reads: CASSLGQSTDTQYF. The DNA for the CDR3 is TGCGCCAGCAGCTTGGGACAGAGCACAGATACGCAGTATTTT.

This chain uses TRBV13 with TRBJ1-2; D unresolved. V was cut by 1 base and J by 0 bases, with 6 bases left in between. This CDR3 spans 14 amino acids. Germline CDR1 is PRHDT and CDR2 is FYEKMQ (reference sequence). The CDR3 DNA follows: TGTGCCAGCAGCTTAGTGAACGCTAACTATGGCTACACCTTC. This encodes CASSLVNANYGYTF. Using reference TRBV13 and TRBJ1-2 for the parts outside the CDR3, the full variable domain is AAGVIQSPRHLIKEKRETATLKCYPIPRHDTVYWYQQGPGQDPQFLISFYEKMQSDKGSIPDRFSAQQFSDYHSELNMSSLELGDSALYFCASSLVNANYGYTFGSGTRLTVV.

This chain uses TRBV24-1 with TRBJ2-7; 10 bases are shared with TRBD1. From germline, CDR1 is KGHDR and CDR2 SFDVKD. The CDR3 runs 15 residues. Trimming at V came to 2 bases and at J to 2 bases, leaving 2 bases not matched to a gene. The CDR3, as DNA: TGTGCCACCAGTGATTCCGACAGGGGGCCCTACGAGCAGTACTTC. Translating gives CATSDSDRGPYEQYF.

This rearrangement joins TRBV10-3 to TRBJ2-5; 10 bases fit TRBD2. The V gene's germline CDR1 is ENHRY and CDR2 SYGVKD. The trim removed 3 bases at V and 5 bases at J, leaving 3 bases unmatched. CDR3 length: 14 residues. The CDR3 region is CAISDGTSVETQYF. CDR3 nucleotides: TGTGCCATCAGTGACGGGACTAGCGTCGAGACCCAGTACTTC.

CDR3 bases: TGCAGTGCTAGTCGGTCTCATGGCGGGGAGCTGTTTTTT. It codes for CSASRSHGGELFF. The V gene is TRBV20-1, the J gene TRBJ2-2; D is undetermined. This CDR3 spans 13 amino acids. V dropped 3 bases and J dropped 7 bases, with 12 bases sitting between them. Germline V gives CDR1 DFQATT, CDR2 SNEGSKA (reference sequence).

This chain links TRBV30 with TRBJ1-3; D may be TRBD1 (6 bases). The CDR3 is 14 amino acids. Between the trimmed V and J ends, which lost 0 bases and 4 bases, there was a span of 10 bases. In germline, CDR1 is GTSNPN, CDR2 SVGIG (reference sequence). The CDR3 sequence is CAWSVGGLGNTIYF. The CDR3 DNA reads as TGTGCCTGGAGTGTGGGGGGCCTCGGAAACACCATATATTTT.

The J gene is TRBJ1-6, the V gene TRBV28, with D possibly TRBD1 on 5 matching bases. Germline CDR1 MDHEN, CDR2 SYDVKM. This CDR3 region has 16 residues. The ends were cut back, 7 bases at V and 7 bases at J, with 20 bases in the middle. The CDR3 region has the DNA TGTGCCAGCAACGATCATTCGGGGGGGTTAAATTCACCCCTCCACTTT. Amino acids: CASNDHSGGLNSPLHF. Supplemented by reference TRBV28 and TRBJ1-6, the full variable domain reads DVKVTQSSRYLVKRTGEKVFLECVQDMDHENMFWYRQDPGLGLRLIYFSYDVKMKEKGDIPEGYSVSREKKERFSLILESASTNQTSMYLCASNDHSGGLNSPLHFGNGTRLTVT.

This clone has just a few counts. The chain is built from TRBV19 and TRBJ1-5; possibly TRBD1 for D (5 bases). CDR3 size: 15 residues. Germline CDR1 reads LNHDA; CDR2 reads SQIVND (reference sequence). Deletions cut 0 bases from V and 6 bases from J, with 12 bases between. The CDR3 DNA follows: TGTGCCAGTAGTATAGAGGGGACGGTGGTTCAGCCCCAGCATTTT. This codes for CASSIEGTVVQPQHF.

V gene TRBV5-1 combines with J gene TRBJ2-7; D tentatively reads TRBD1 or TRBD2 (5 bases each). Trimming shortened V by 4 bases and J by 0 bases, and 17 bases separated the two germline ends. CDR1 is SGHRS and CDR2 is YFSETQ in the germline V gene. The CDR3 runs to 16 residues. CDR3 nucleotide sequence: TGCGCCAGCAGCCTACCTTCGGGACGCATCTCCTACGAGCAGTACTTC. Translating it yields CASSLPSGRISYEQYF. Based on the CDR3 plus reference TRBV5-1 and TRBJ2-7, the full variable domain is KAGVTQTPRYLIKTRGQQVTLSCSPISGHRSVSWYQQTPGQGLQFLFEYFSETQRNKGNFPGRFSGRQFSNSRSEMNVSTLELGDSALYLCASSLPSGRISYEQYFGPGTRLTVT.

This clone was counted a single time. CDR3 sequence (DNA): TGTGCCAGCTTGGCGGGAGAAGTGGGTGAGCAGTTCTTC. Translating it yields CASLAGEVGEQFF. The gene calls are TRBV2 and TRBJ2-1, with 7 bases lining up with TRBD2. In germline, CDR1 is SNHLY, CDR2 FYNNEI. The CDR3 is 13 residues long. V lost 8 bases, J lost 9 bases, and 10 bases stayed unmatched.

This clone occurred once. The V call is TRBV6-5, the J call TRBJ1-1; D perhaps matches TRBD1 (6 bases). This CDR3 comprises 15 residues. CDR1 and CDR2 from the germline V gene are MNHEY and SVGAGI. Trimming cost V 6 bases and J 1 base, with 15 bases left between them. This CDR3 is CASRSGVGANTEAFF. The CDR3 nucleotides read TGTGCCAGCAGGTCCGGTGTGGGGGCGAACACTGAAGCTTTCTTT.

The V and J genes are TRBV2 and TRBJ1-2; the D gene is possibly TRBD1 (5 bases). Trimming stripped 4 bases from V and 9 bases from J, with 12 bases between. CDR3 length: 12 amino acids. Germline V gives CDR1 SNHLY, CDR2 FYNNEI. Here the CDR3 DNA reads TGTGCCAGCAGTGCGGTGGGGACGAGCTACACCTTC. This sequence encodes CASSAVGTSYTF.

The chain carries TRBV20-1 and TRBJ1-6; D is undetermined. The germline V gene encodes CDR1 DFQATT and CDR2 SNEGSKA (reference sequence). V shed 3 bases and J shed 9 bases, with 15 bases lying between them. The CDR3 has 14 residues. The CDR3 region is CSASKAGESSPLHF. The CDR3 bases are TGCAGTGCTAGTAAGGCCGGAGAGTCTTCACCCCTCCACTTT.